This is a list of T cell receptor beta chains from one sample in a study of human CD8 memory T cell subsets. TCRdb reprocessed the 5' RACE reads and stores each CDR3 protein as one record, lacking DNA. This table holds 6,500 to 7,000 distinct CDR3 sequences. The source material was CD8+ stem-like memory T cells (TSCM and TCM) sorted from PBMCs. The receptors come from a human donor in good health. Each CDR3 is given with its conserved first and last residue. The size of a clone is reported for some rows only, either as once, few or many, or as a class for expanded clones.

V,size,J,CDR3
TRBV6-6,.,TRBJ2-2,CASRNRVETGELFF
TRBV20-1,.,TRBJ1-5,CSARDSGTENQPQHF
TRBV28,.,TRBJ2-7,CASSSKEVGLAAAAYEQYF
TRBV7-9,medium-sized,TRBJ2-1,CASSSSDTNEQFF
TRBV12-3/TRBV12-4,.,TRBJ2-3,CASSLMGPSDTQYF
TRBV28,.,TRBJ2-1,CASLTGGIEQFF
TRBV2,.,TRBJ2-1,CASRQGGSSYNEQFF
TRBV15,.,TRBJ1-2,CATSRDVGANYGYTF
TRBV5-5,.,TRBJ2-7,CASSLVPREGPYEQYF
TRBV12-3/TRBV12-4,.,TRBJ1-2,CASSPPDLDGYTF
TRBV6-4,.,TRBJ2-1,CASGSYNEQFF
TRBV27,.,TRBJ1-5,CAAWGAGNQPQHF
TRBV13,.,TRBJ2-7,CASSLEQGGYEQYF
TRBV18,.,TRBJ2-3,CASSQYEPGLAGSTQYF
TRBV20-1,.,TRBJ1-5,CSARNQGGNGNQPQHF
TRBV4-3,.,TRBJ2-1,CASSQLANNEQFF
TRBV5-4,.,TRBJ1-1,CASSPPYGAEAFF
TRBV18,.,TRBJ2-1,CASSPGTGGDEQFF
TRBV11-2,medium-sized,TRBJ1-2,CASSFPFLDGYTF
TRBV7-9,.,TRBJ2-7,CASSDADRGFHEQYF
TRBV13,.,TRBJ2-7,CASSARVGREQYF
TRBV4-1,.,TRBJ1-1,CASSHAGVANTEAFF
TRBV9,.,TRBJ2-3,CASSPPHGGPDTQYF
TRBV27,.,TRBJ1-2,CASWDTYYGYTF
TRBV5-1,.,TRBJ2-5,CASSPGGLGETQYF
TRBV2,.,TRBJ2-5,CASRPSGETQYF
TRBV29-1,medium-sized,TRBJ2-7,CSAGAGIPYEQYF
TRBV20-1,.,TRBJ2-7,CSAGHLRAGSNEQYF
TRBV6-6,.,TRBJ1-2,CASSLNTGGYTF
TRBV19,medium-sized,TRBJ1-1,CASSTDRGVDTEAFF
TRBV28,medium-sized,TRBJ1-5,CASSLPRQYSNQPQHF
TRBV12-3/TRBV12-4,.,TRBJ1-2,CASSLGKHGYTF
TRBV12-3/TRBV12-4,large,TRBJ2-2,CASSQPADRGTGELFF
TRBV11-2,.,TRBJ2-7,CASSSTGAYEQYF
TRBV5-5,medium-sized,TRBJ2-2,CASSLSGTGELFF
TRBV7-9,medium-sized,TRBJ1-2,CASSLEERFYTF
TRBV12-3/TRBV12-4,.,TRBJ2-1,CASRPGDSTIYNEQFF
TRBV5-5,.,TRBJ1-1,CASSLGGHPYNTEAFF
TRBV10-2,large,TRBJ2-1,CASSESLAGVEQFF
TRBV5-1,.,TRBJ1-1,CASSLEGTEPDNTEAFF
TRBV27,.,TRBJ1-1,CASSFGGLPNTEAFF
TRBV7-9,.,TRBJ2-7,CASSLAAGLGEQYF
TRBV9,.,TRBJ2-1,CASSVAGVSYNEQFF
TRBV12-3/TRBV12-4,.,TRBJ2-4,CASSLGLAGVQYF
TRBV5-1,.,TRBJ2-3,CASTPGLAGEFPSTDTQYF
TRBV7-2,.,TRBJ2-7,CASSLGQGYYEQYF
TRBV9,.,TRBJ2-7,CASSSTRGGSAEQYF
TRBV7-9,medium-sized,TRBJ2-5,CASSPLRTGEETQYF
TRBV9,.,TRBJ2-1,CASSGDKDNEQFF
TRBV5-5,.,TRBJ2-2,CASSPTTGGKGELFF
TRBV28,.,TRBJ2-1,CASRPPGLAGSSSYNEQFF
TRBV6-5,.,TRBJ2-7,CASRTGTATDEQYF